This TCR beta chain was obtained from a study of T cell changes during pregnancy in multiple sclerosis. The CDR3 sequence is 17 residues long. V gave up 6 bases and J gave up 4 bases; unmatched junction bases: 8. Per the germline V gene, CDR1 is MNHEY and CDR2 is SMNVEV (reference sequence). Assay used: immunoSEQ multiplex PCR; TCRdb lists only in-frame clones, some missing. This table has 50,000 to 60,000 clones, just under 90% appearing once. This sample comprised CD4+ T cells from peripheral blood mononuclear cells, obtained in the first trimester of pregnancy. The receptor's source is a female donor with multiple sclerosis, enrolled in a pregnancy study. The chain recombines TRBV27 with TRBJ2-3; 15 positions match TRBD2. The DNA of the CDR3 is TGTGCCAGCAGCCGGACTAGCGGGAGGGCCGGATCAGATACGCAGTATTTT. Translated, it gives CASSRTSGRAGSDTQYF.